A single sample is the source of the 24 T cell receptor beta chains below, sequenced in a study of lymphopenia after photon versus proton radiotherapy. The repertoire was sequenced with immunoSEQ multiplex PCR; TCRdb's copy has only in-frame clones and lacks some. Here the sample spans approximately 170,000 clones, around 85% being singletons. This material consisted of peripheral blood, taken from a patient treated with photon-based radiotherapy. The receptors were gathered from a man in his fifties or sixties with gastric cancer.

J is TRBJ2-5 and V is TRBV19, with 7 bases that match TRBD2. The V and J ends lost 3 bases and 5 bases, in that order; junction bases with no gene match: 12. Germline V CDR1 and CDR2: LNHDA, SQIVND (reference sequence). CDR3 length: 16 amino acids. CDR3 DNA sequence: TGTGCCAGTAGTATGAGCGGGACCATAACGGGGGAGACCCAGTACTTC. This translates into CASSMSGTITGETQYF.

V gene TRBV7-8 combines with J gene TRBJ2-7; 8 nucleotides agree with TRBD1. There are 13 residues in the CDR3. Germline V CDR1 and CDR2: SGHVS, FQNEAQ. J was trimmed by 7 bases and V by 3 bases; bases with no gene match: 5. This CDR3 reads CASSFGTGGEQYF. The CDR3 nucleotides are TGTGCCAGCAGCTTTGGAACAGGGGGGGAGCAGTACTTC.

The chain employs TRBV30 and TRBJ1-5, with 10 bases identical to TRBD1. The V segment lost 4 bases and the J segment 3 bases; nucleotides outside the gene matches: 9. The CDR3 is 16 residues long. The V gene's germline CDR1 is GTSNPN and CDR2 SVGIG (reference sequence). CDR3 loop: CAWNVGDRGVNQPQHF. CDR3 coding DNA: TGTGCCTGGAACGTCGGGGACAGGGGTGTCAATCAGCCCCAGCATTTT.

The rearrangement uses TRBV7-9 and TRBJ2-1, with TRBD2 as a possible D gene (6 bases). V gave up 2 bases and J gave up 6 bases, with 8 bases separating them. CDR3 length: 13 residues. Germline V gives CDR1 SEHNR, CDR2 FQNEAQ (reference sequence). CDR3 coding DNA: TGTGCCAGCAGCTTACGGACTATCAATGAGCAGTTCTTC. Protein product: CASSLRTINEQFF.

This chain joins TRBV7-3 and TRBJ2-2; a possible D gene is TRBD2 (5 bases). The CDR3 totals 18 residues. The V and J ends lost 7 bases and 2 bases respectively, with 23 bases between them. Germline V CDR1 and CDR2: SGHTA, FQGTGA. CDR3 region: CASTFSKGQRLNTGELFF. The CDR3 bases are TGTGCCAGCACCTTCTCAAAGGGCCAGCGGCTTAACACCGGGGAGCTGTTTTTT.

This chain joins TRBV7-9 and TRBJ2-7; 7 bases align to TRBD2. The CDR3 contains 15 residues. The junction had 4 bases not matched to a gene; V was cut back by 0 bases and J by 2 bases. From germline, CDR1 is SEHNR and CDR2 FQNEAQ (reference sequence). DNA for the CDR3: TGTGCCAGCAGCTTAGCGGGAGGGTCAACCTACGAGCAGTACTTC. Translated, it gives CASSLAGGSTYEQYF.

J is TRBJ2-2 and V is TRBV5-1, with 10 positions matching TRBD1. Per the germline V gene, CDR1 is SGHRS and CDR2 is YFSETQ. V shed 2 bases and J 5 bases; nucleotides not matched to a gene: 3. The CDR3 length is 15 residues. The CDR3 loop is CASSFGTGATGELFF. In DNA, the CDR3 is TGCGCCAGCAGCTTCGGGACAGGGGCTACCGGGGAGCTGTTTTTT.

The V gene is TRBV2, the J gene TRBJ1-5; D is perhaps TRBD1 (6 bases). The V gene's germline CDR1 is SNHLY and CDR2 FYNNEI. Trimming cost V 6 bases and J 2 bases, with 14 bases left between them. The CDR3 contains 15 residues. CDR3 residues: CASRGGSHGNQPQHF. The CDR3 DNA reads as TGTGCCAGCAGAGGGGGGAGTCATGGCAATCAGCCCCAGCATTTT.

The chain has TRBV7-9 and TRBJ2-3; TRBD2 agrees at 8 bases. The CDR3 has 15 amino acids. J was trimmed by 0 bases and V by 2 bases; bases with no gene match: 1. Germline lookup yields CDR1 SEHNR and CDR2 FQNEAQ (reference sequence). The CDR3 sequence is CASSLIAGSTDTQYF. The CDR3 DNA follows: TGTGCCAGCAGCTTAATAGCGGGAAGCACAGATACGCAGTATTTT.

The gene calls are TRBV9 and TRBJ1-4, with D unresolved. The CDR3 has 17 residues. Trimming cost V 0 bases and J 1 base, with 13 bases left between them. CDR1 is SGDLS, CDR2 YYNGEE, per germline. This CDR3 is CASSVGSGMKTNEKLFF. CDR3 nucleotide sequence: TGTGCCAGCAGCGTAGGATCCGGGATGAAAACTAATGAAAAACTGTTTTTT.

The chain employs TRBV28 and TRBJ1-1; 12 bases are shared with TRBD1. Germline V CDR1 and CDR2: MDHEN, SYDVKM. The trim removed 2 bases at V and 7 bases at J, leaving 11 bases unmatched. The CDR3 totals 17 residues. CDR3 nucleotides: TGTGCCAGCAGTTTAAGCGCGCCGGGACAGGGGGCAGTTGAAGCTTTCTTT. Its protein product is CASSLSAPGQGAVEAFF.

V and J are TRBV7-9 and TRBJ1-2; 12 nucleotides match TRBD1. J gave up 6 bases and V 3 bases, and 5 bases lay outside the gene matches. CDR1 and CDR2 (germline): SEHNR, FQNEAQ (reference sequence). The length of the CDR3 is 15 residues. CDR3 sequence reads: CASSFGTGGLHGYTF. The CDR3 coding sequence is TGTGCCAGCAGCTTCGGGACAGGGGGCCTTCATGGCTACACCTTC.

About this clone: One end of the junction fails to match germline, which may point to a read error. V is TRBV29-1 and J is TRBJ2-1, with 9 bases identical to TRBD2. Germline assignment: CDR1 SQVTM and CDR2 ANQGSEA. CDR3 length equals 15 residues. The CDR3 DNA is TGCAGCGCTGAAGAAGGGACTAGCAGGGAAGGGGAGCAGTTCTTC. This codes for CSAEEGTSREGEQFF.

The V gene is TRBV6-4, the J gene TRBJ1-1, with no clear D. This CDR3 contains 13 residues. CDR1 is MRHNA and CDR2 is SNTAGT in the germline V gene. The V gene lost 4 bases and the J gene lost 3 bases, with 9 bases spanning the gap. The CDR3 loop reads CASSATRDTEAFF. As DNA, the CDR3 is TGTGCCAGCAGTGCAACGAGGGACACTGAAGCTTTCTTT.

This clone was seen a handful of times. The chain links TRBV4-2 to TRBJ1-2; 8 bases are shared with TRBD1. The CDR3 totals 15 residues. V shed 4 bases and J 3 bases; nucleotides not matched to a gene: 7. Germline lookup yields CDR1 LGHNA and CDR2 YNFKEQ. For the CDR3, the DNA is TGTGCCAGCAGCCCCGTGGACAGGGACGACTATGGCTACACCTTC. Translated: CASSPVDRDDYGYTF.

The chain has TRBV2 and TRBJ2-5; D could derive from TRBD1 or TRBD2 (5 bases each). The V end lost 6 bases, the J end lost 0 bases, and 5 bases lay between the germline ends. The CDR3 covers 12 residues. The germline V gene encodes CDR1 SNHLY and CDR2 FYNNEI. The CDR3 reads CASRGDQETQYF. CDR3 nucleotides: TGTGCCAGCAGGGGGGACCAAGAGACCCAGTACTTC. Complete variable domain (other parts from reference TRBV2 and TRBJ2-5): EPEVTQTPSHQVTQMGQEVILRCVPISNHLYFYWYRQILGQKVEFLVSFYNNEISEKSEIFDDQFSVERPDGSNFTLKIRSTKLEDSAMYFCASRGDQETQYFGPGTRLLVL.

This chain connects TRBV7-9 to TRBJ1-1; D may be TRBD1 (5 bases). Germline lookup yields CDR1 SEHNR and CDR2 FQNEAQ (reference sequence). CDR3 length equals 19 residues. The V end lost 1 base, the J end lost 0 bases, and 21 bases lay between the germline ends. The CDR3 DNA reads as TGTGCCAGCAGCTTAGATCGCGCAGGGATAGGGTCCATGAACACTGAAGCTTTCTTT. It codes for CASSLDRAGIGSMNTEAFF. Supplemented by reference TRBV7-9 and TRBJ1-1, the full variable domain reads DTGVSQNPRHKITKRGQNVTFRCDPISEHNRLYWYRQTLGQGPEFLTYFQNEAQLEKSRLLSDRFSAERPKGSFSTLEIQRTEQGDSAMYLCASSLDRAGIGSMNTEAFFGQGTRLTVV.

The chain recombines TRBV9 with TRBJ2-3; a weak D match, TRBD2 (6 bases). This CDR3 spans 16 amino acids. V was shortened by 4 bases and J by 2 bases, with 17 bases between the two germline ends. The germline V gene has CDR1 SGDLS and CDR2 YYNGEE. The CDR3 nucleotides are TGTGCCAGCAGCTCTAGGAGGGACGGATCCACAGATACGCAGTATTTT. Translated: CASSSRRDGSTDTQYF.

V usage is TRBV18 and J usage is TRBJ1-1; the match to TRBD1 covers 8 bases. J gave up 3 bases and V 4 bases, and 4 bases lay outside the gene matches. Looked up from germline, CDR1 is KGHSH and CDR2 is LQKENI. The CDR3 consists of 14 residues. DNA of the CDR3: TGTGCCAGCTCACTACAGGGGGAGGACACTGAAGCTTTCTTT. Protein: CASSLQGEDTEAFF.

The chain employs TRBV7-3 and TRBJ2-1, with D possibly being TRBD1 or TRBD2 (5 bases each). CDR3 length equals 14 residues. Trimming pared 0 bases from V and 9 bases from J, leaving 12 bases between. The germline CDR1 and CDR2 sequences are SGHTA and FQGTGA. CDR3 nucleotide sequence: TGTGCCAGCAGCTTAACGGCCTCCGGGGCTGAGCAGTTCTTC. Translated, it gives CASSLTASGAEQFF.

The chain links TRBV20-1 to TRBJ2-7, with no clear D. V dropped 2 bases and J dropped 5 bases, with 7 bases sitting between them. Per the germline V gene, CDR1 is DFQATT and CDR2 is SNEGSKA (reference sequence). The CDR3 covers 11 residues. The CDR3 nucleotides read TGCAGTGCTAGACACGGCGACGAGCAGTACTTC. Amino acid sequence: CSARHGDEQYF.

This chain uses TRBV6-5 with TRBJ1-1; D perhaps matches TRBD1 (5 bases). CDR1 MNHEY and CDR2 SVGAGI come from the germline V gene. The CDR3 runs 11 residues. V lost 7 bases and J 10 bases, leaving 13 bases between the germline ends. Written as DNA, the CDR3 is TGTGCCAGCAATCGAGGGGAGATAGCTTTCTTT. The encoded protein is CASNRGEIAFF.

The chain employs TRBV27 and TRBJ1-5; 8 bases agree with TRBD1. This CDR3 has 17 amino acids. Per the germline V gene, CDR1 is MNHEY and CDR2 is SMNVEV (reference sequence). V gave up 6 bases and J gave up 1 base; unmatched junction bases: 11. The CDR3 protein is CASSTLDRVGSNQPQHF. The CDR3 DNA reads TGTGCCAGCAGCACCTTGGACAGGGTTGGGAGCAATCAGCCCCAGCATTTT.

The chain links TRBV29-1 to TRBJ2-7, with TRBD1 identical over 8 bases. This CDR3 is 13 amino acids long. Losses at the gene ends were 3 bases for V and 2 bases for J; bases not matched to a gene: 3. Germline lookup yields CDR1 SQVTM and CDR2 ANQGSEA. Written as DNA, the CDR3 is TGCAGCGTTGAGACAGGGGTGGCCTACGAGCAGTACTTC. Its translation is CSVETGVAYEQYF.